A selection of T cell receptor beta chains follows, all from one sample in a study of cytomegalovirus exposure and HLA in healthy donors. The data were produced by immunoSEQ multiplex PCR, yet TCRdb's version contains in-frame clones alone and is incomplete. The profile shows 150,000 to 200,000 clones, approximately 84% of them singletons. Sequenced sample: PBMCs. The origin of the receptors is a girl between 5 and 17 years old in good health and CMV-seropositive. CDR3s include the opening cysteine and the closing phenylalanine or tryptophan. D genes are given only for firm matches. Some rows have no size entry. The others give once, few or many, or a class for an expanded clone.

-	TRBV30	TRBJ2-7	TRBD1	CAWSATGGHEQYF	TGTGCCTGGAGTGCGACAGGGGGACACGAGCAGTACTTC
-	TRBV27	TRBJ2-3	TRBD2	CASTLAGSTDTQYF	TGTGCCAGCACACTAGCGGGAAGCACAGATACGCAGTATTTT
-	TRBV27	TRBJ2-7	TRBD1	CASSPNRGLEQYF	TGTGCCAGCAGTCCGAACAGGGGGCTCGAGCAGTACTTC
-	TRBV19	TRBJ2-7	TRBD1	CASSASTGTGGSSGLRYEQYF	TGTGCCAGTAGTGCCTCTACCGGGACAGGGGGTTCTAGCGGGCTGAGGTACGAGCAGTACTTC
-	TRBV2	TRBJ1-1	TRBD1	CASSVRQGVNTEAFF	TGTGCCAGCAGTGTAAGACAGGGGGTCAACACTGAAGCTTTCTTT
-	TRBV7-9	TRBJ2-7	TRBD2	CASSLTSGGTNSYEQYF	TGTGCCAGCAGTCTTACTAGCGGAGGAACCAACTCCTACGAGCAGTACTTC
-	TRBV9	TRBJ1-1	TRBD1	CASSVVSGGNTEAFF	TGTGCCAGCAGCGTAGTATCAGGGGGGAACACTGAAGCTTTCTTT
-	TRBV14	TRBJ2-7	-	CASSQTRAHEQYF	TGTGCCAGCAGCCAAACCAGGGCCCACGAGCAGTACTTC
-	TRBV28	TRBJ2-7	-	CASSSMTGRTVGEQYF	TGTGCCAGCAGTTCCATGACAGGGAGGACCGTGGGCGAGCAGTACTTC
-	TRBV7-8	TRBJ1-1	-	CASSYQPAGTEAFF	TGTGCCAGCAGCTACCAGCCAGCAGGGACTGAAGCTTTCTTT
once	TRBV6-5	TRBJ2-1	TRBD2	CASRFTSGSYNEQFF	TGTGCCAGCAGGTTTACGAGCGGGAGCTACAATGAGCAGTTCTTC
-	TRBV20-1	TRBJ1-5	TRBD1	CSARQGFGEHF	TGCAGTGCACGACAGGGGTTTGGGGAGCATTTT
-	TRBV11-2	TRBJ2-1	-	CASSPSGVADPYPPFEQFF	TGTGCCAGCAGTCCCTCCGGTGTAGCGGACCCGTACCCCCCTTTTGAGCAGTTCTTC
few	TRBV7-8	TRBJ2-7	-	CASSVGNEQYF	TGTGCCAGCAGCGTAGGTAACGAGCAGTACTTC